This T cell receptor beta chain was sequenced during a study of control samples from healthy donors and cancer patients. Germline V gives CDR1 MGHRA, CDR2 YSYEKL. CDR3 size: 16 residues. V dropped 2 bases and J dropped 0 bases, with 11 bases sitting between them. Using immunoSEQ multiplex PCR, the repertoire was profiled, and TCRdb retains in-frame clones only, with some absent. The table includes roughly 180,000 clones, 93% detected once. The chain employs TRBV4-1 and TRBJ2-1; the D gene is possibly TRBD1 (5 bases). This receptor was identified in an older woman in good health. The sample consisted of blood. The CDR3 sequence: CASSQQGRSSYNEQFF. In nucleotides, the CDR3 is TGCGCCAGCAGCCAACAGGGAAGAAGCTCCTACAATGAGCAGTTCTTC.